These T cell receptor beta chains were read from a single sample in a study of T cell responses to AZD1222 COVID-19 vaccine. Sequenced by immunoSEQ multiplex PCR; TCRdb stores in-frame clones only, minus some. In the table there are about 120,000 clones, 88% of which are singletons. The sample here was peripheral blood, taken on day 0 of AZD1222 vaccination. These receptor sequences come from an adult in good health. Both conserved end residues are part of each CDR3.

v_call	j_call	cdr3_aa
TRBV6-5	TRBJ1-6	CASSYATGFNNSPLHF
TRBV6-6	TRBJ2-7	CASSRRVDRAPYEQYF
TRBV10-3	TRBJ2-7	CAISEPGLAGDEQYF
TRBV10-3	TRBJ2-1	CATGGGKSSYNEQFF
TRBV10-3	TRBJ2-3	CAISEVGGRTDTQYF
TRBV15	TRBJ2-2	CATRQGTTGELFF
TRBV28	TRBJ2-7	CASSTEILSYEQYF
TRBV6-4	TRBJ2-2	CASSDSSGSGTGELFF
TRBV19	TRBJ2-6	CASTVLRGTGRSSGANVLTF
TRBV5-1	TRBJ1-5	CASSWTGEGSNQPQHF
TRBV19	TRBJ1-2	CASSKNEGVYGYTF
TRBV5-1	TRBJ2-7	CASSRAGLSYEQYF
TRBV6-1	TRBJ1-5	CASSTDGDRNQPQHF
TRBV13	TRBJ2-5	CASSWGQQETQYF
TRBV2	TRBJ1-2	CASSLGGMRYTF
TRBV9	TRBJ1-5	CASSVEDRQPQHF
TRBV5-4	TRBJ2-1	CASSPGGNNEQFF
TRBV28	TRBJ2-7	CASSLGDGHDEQYF
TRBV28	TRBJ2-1	CASSLIFRNEQFF
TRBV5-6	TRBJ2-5	CASSLPGQAQETQYF
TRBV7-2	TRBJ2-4	CASSLGAAAGRNIQYF
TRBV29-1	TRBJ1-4	CSVERFGRADEKLFF
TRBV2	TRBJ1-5	CASSGPRNQPQHF
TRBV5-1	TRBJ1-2	CASSLVEPSYYGYTF
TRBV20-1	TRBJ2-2	CSASRQGANTGELFF
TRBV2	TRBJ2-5	CASTRKLQETQYF
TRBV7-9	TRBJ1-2	CAITGTGGGYTF
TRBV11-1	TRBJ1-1	CASSYEGMNTEAFF
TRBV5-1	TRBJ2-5	CASSLTPTTQETQYF
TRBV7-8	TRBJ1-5	CASSWDRGPQPQHF
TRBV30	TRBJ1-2	CAWTLDRKYTF
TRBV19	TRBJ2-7	CASSVNQGSDEQYF
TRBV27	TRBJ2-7	CASSLSRGAKDYEQYF
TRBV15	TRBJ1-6	CATKGGSSYNSPLHF
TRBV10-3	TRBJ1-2	CAISESGDRDGYTF
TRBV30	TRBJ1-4	CASYNEKLFF
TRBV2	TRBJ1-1	CASSREWGTEAFF
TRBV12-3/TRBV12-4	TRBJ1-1	CASSVRVRAFF